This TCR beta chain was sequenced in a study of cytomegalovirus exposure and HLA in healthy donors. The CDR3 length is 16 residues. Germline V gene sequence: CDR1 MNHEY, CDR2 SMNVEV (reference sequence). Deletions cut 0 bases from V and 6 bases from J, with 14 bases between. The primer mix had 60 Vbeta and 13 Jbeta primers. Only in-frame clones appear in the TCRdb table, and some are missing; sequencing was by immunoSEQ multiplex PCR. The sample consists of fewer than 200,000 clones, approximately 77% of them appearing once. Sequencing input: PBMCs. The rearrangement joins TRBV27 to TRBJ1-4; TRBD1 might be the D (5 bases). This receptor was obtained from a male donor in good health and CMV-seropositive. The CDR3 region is CASSLSWGGRHEKLFF. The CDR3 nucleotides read TGTGCCAGCAGTTTATCGTGGGGGGGGAGGCATGAAAAACTGTTTTTT.